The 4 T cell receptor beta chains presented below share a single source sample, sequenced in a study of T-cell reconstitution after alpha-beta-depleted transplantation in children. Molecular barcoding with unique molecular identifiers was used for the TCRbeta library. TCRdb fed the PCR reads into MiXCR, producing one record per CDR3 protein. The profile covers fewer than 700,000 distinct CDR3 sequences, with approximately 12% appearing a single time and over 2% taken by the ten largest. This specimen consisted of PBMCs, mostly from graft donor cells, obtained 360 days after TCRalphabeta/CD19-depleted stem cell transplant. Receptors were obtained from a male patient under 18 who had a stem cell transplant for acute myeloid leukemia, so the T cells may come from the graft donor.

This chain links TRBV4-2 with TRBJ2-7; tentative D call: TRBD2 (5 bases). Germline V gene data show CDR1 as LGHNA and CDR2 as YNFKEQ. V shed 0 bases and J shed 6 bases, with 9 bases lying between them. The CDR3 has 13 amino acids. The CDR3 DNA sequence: TGTGCCAGCAGCCAAGAGAGCCGGGGCGAGCAGTACTTC. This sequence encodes CASSQESRGEQYF.

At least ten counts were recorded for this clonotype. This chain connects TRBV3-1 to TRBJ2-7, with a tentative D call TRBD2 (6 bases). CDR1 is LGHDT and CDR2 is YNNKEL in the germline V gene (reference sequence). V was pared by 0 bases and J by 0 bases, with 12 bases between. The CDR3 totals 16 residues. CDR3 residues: CASSQDLGGTSYEQYF. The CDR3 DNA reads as TGTGCCAGCAGCCAAGATCTGGGGGGAACCTCCTACGAGCAGTACTTC.

The CDR3 protein is CASSLRLAGGVWAYEQYF. CDR3 coding DNA: TGTGCCAGCAGCTTGAGACTAGCGGGAGGCGTATGGGCCTACGAGCAGTACTTC. The V call is TRBV5-6, the J call TRBJ2-7; TRBD2 agrees at 13 bases. The V segment lost 1 base and the J segment 2 bases; nucleotides outside the gene matches: 9. The CDR3 runs 18 residues. In germline, CDR1 is SGHDT, CDR2 YYEEEE.

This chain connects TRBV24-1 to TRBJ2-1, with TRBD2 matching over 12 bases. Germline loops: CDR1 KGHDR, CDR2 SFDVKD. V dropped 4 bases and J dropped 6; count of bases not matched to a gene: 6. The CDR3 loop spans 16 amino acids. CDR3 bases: TGTGCCACCAGTGACCCGGGACTAGCGGGTTTCAATGAGCAGTTCTTC. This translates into CATSDPGLAGFNEQFF.